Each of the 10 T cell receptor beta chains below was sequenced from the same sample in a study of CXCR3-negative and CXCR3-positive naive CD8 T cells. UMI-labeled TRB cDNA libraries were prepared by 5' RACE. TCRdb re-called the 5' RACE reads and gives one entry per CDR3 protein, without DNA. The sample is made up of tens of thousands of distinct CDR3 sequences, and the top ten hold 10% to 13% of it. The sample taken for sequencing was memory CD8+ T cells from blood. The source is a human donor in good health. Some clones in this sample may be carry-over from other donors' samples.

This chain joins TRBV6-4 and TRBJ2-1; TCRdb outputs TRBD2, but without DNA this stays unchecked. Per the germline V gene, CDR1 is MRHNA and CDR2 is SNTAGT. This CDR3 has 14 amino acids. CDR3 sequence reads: CASSEGREDNEQFF.

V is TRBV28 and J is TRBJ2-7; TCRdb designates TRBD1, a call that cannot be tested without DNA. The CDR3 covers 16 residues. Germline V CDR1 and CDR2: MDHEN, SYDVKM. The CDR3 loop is CASSLGIGSGAREQYF.

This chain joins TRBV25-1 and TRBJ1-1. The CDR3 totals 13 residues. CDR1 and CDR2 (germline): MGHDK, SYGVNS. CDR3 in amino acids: CASSLGMNTEAFF.

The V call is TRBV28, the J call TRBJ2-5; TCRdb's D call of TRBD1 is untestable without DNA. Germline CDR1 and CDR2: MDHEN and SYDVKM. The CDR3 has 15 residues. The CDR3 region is CASSSEGGGVLTQYF.

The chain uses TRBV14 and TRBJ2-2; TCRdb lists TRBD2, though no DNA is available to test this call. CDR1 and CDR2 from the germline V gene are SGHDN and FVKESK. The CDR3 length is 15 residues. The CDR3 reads CASSQGLADTGELFF. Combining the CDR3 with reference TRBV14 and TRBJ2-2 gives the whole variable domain EAGVTQFPSHSVIEKGQTVTLRCDPISGHDNLYWYRRVMGKEIKFLLHFVKESKQDESGMPNNRFLAERTGGTYSTLKVQPAELEDSGVYFCASSQGLADTGELFFGEGSRLTVL.

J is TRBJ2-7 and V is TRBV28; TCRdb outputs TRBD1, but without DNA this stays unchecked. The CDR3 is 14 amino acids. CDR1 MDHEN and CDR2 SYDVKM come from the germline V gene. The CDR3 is CASSLRGLEYEQYF.

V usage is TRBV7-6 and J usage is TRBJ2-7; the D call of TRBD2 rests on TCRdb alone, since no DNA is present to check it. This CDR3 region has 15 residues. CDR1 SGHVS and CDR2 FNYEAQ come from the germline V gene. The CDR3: CASSPLRGGSYEQYF.

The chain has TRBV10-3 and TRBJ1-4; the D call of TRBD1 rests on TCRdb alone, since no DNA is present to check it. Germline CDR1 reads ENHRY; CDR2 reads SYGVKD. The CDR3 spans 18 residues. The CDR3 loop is CAISPGQGQPSGNEKLFF.

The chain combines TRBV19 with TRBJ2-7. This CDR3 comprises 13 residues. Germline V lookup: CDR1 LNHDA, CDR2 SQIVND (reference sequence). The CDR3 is CASGTGGTYEQYF.

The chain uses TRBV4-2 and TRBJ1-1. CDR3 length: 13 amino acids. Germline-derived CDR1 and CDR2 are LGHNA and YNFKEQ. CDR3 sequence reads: CASSQRVGTEAFF.